This T cell receptor (beta chain) was captured by sequencing in a study of blood T cell repertoires in COVID-19. As for the study in general: T cells, B-cell-depleted T cells, or PBMCs provided the cDNA or gDNA that served as material.

Methods used by the authors: How many nucleated cells were present was estimated from reference gene primer amplification. Clones were sequenced by immunoSEQ multiplex PCR, and TCRdb holds only the in-frame ones, with some missing. V and J calls and clone size come straight from that table; D and trimming were deduced from the DNA. The sample has under 150,000 clones; around 84% are singletons. This clone was detected once. V lost 3 bases and J lost 8; bases outside the gene matches: 10. This CDR3 contains 15 residues. Germline CDR1 reads MDHEN; CDR2 reads SYDVKM. The sample comprised peripheral blood. The source is a woman in her thirties or forties with acute or convalescent COVID-19. The chain carries TRBV28 and TRBJ1-2; 9 nucleotides align to TRBD1. CDR3 region: CASSFPGTGPQGYTF. The DNA of the CDR3 is TGTGCCAGCAGTTTCCCCGGGACAGGGCCTCAGGGCTACACCTTC.